What follows are 11 T cell receptor beta chains derived from one specimen sequenced in a study of blood T cell repertoires in COVID-19. The method was immunoSEQ multiplex PCR; TCRdb's version includes in-frame clones alone and lacks a portion of them. The profile shows some 390,000 clones, over 75% of them singletons. Sequenced: PBMCs or T cells enriched from blood (not recorded which). These receptors were obtained from a man aged 25-45 years who had recovered from COVID-19.

The rearrangement links TRBV27 to TRBJ1-5; weak D call: TRBD1 (6 bases). The ends were cut back, 8 bases at V and 5 bases at J, with 22 bases in the middle. This CDR3 is 16 amino acids long. Germline V gives CDR1 MNHEY, CDR2 SMNVEV (reference sequence). The CDR3 nucleotides read TGTGCCAGCTCTTCCACCCGCAGGGGAATCTATCAGCCCCAGCATTTT. Translation gives CASSSTRRGIYQPQHF.

This chain links TRBV10-1 with TRBJ2-4; D not certain. Trimming removed 6 bases at V and 0 bases at J, with 9 bases between. Looked up from germline, CDR1 is WNHNN and CDR2 is SYGVQD (reference sequence). This CDR3 spans 14 amino acids. CDR3 sequence: CASSSHLAKNIQYF. CDR3 DNA: TGCGCCAGCAGCTCGCACTTAGCCAAAAACATTCAGTACTTC.

This chain links TRBV27 with TRBJ2-3; 9 bases match TRBD2. The V and J ends lost 5 bases and 6 bases, in that order; junction bases with no gene match: 9. The CDR3 runs 15 residues. CDR1 MNHEY and CDR2 SMNVEV come from the germline V gene (reference sequence). CDR3 loop: CASSLLAGASDTQYF. In DNA, the CDR3 is TGTGCCAGCAGTCTCTTAGCGGGAGCATCGGATACGCAGTATTTT.

V usage is TRBV7-2 and J usage is TRBJ2-1; 7 nucleotides agree with TRBD2. The CDR3 runs 16 residues. The germline V gene has CDR1 SGHTA and CDR2 FQGNSA. V gave up 4 bases and J gave up 6 bases; unmatched junction bases: 12. In DNA form, the CDR3 reads TGTGCCAGCAGCTCACAACCGGGAATAGCGGGCAATGAGCAGTTCTTC. Its protein is CASSSQPGIAGNEQFF.

The chain is built from TRBV28 and TRBJ2-2; the match to TRBD1 covers 10 bases. The CDR3 runs 15 residues. V lost 10 bases to trimming and J lost 8 bases; unmatched junction nucleotides: 13. In germline, CDR1 is MDHEN, CDR2 SYDVKM. The CDR3 DNA reads as TGTGCCACCGCTCATTCGGGACAGGGGCGAGGGGAGCTGTTTTTT. This encodes CATAHSGQGRGELFF.

The rearrangement joins TRBV3-1 (or the pseudogene TRBV3-2) to TRBJ1-1; D is possibly TRBD1 (6 bases). This CDR3 region has 14 residues. V lost 0 bases to trimming and J lost 6 bases, with 11 bases between them. Germline V CDR1 and CDR2: LGHDT, YNNKEL (reference sequence). The CDR3 coding sequence is TGTGCCAGCAGCCAAGAAACCAGGGGTGCTGAAGCTTTCTTT. Amino acid sequence: CASSQETRGAEAFF.

This rearrangement joins TRBV18 to TRBJ1-6; 8 bases match TRBD1. The CDR3 contains 17 residues. CDR1 is KGHSH, CDR2 LQKENI, per germline. J lost 5 bases, V lost 1 base, and 7 bases had no gene match. CDR3 sequence (DNA): TGTGCCAGCTCACCACGATCGAAGGGACAGGATAATTCACCCCTCCACTTT. Translation: CASSPRSKGQDNSPLHF.

This chain links TRBV19 with TRBJ1-5; TRBD1 matches 9 bases. J lost 2 bases, V lost 6 bases, and 5 bases had no gene match. Germline CDR1 and CDR2: LNHDA and SQIVND (reference sequence). This CDR3 contains 15 residues. The CDR3 loop is CASRTGGAGNQPQHF. The CDR3 bases are TGTGCCAGTAGGACAGGGGGGGCTGGCAATCAGCCCCAGCATTTT.

This chain connects TRBV4-1 to TRBJ2-1; 15 positions match TRBD2. The trim removed 2 bases at V and 0 bases at J, leaving 8 bases unmatched. This CDR3 contains 20 residues. Germline loops: CDR1 MGHRA, CDR2 YSYEKL. The CDR3 nucleotides are TGCGCCAGCAGCCAACTGGGACTAGCGGGAGGACGGAGCTCCTACAATGAGCAGTTCTTC. This translates into CASSQLGLAGGRSSYNEQFF.

This chain's CDR3 is CASSFSIGLAVNNEQFF. The DNA for the CDR3 is TGTGCCAGCAGCTTCTCAATCGGACTAGCGGTAAACAATGAGCAGTTCTTC. V gene TRBV11-2 combines with J gene TRBJ2-1; the match to TRBD2 covers 10 bases. This CDR3 is 17 amino acids long. CDR1 and CDR2 (germline): SGHAT, FQNNGV. J lost 5 bases, V lost 3 bases, and 10 bases had no gene match. Full variable domain (remainder filled in from reference TRBV11-2 and TRBJ2-1): EAGVAQSPRYKIIEKRQSVAFWCNPISGHATLYWYQQILGQGPKLLIQFQNNGVVDDSQLPKDRFSAERLKGVDSTLKIQPAKLEDSAVYLCASSFSIGLAVNNEQFFGPGTRLTVL.

This clone was counted once. The chain is built from TRBV9 and TRBJ2-1, with unresolved D. The germline V gene encodes CDR1 SGDLS and CDR2 YYNGEE. This CDR3 is built from 13 residues. V lost 3 bases and J 6 bases, leaving 10 bases between the germline ends. CDR3 amino acids: CASSAQVGNEQFF. The CDR3 bases are TGTGCCAGCAGCGCCCAGGTGGGCAATGAGCAGTTCTTC.